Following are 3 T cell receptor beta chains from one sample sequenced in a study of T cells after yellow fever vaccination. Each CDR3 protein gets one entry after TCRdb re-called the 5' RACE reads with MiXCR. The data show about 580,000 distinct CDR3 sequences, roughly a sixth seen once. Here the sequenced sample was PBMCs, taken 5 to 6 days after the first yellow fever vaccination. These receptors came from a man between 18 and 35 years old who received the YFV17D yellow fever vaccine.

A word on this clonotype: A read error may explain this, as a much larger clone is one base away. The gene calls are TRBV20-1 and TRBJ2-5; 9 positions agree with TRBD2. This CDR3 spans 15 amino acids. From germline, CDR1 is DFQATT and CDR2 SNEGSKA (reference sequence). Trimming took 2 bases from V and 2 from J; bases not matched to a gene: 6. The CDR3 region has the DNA TGCAGTGCTAGAAAGGCTCTAGCGGGGCAAGAGACCCAGTACTTC. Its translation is CSARKALAGQETQYF.

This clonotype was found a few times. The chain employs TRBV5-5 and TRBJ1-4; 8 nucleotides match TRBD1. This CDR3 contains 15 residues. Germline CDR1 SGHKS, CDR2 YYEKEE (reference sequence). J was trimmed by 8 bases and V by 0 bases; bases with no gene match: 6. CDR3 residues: CASSLGQGPREKLFF. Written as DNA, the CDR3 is TGTGCCAGCAGCTTGGGACAGGGGCCAAGGGAAAAACTGTTTTTT.

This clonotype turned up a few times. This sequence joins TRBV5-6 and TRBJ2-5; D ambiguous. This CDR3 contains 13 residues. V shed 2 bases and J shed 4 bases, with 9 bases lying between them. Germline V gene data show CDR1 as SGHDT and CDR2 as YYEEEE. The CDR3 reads CASSFYRGETQYF. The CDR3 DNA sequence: TGTGCCAGCAGCTTCTACCGCGGAGAGACCCAGTACTTC.